The 17 T cell receptor beta chains listed next were all sequenced from one sample in a study of T cells in Graves' hyperthyroidism and ophthalmopathy. Authors of the study amplified TCR beta CDR3 regions from RNA transcripts. HTBI primers drove first-round RT-PCR of the TCR CDR3. Each CDR3 protein gets one entry after TCRdb re-called the multiplex PCR reads with MiXCR. Here the sample spans about 560,000 distinct CDR3 sequences, 16% being singletons. The specimen was blood. These TCRs come from a woman in her late teens or twenties with Graves' hyperthyroidism.

This clonotype was recorded many times. This chain joins TRBV7-8 and TRBJ1-2; a possible D gene is TRBD1 (6 bases). V lost 0 bases and J lost 8, with 25 bases in between. The germline V gene encodes CDR1 SGHVS and CDR2 FQNEAQ. The CDR3 is 18 amino acids. CDR3: CASSLAPGQLGSYAGYTF. Written as DNA, the CDR3 is TGTGCCAGCAGCTTAGCGCCAGGACAGCTTGGTTCCTATGCGGGCTACACCTTC. Variable domain in full (rest from reference TRBV7-8 and TRBJ1-2): GAGVSQSPRYKVAKRGQDVALRCDPISGHVSLFWYQQALGQGPEFLTYFQNEAQLDKSGLPSDRFFAERPEGSVSTLKIQRTQQEDSAVYLCASSLAPGQLGSYAGYTFGSGTRLTVV.

Turning to this clonotype: Germline is not matched at one junction end, which may reflect a read error. This rearrangement joins TRBV5-1 to TRBJ1-3; D is unclear. This CDR3 region has 16 residues. Germline V gene sequence: CDR1 SGHRS, CDR2 YFSETQ. CDR3: CASQVLHRTSGNTIYF. Here the CDR3 DNA reads TGTGCCAGTCAGGTCTTGCACCGGACCTCTGGAAACACCATATATTTT. Filled out from reference TRBV5-1 and TRBJ1-3, the complete variable domain reads KAGVTQTPRYLIKTRGQQVTLSCSPISGHRSVSWYQQTPGQGLQFLFEYFSETQRNKGNFPGRFSGRQFSNSRSEMNVSTLELGDSALYLCASQVLHRTSGNTIYFGEGSWLTVV.

There are a few counts of this clonotype. J is TRBJ2-3 and V is TRBV15, with D hard to call. In germline, CDR1 is LNHNV, CDR2 YYDKDF (reference sequence). The CDR3 loop spans 15 amino acids. V lost 1 base, J lost 2 bases, and 10 bases lay in between. The CDR3 nucleotides are TGTGCCACCAGCAGAGGAGAACAGTTCACAGATACGCAGTATTTT. It codes for CATSRGEQFTDTQYF.

This clonotype occurred many times. The chain links TRBV27 to TRBJ2-7, with 12 bases aligning to TRBD2. CDR3 size: 15 residues. Germline CDR1 MNHEY, CDR2 SMNVEV (reference sequence). V lost 6 bases and J lost 3; bases outside the gene matches: 6. CDR3 region: CASSRSSGRVYEQYF. The DNA for the CDR3 is TGTGCCAGCAGCCGATCTAGCGGGAGGGTCTACGAGCAGTACTTC.

The chain employs TRBV18 and TRBJ1-6; the D is unclear. The V and J ends lost 6 bases and 6 bases respectively, with 12 bases between them. The CDR3 has 14 residues. Germline V lookup: CDR1 KGHSH, CDR2 LQKENI. This CDR3 reads CASSHSTTNSPLHF. The CDR3, as DNA: TGTGCCAGCTCCCACTCTACTACTAATTCACCCCTCCACTTT.

This clonotype occurred a few times. V usage is TRBV18 and J usage is TRBJ2-1; 9 bases line up with TRBD2. Germline CDR1 reads KGHSH; CDR2 reads LQKENI. J lost 2 bases, V lost 5 bases, and 7 bases had no gene match. This CDR3 region has 16 residues. The CDR3 DNA reads TGTGCCAGCTCAAGTAGACTAGCGGTGCCCTACAATGAGCAGTTCTTC. It encodes CASSSRLAVPYNEQFF.

In this sample, this clonotype turned up many times. The V call is TRBV28, the J call TRBJ2-7; TRBD2 might be the D (6 bases). CDR3 length: 14 amino acids. Between the trimmed V and J ends, which lost 5 bases and 3 bases, there was a span of 14 bases. Germline values: CDR1 MDHEN, CDR2 SYDVKM. CDR3 region: CASSPEGLVYEQYF. In DNA, the CDR3 is TGTGCCAGCAGTCCGGAGGGGCTAGTCTACGAGCAGTACTTC. The full variable domain, rest sourced from reference TRBV28 and TRBJ2-7, is DVKVTQSSRYLVKRTGEKVFLECVQDMDHENMFWYRQDPGLGLRLIYFSYDVKMKEKGDIPEGYSVSREKKERFSLILESASTNQTSMYLCASSPEGLVYEQYFGPGTRLTVT.

V is TRBV20-1 and J is TRBJ2-1; 8 positions match TRBD2. This CDR3 comprises 16 residues. V was clipped by 0 bases and J by 2 bases; unmatched bases: 6. Germline CDR1 reads DFQATT; CDR2 reads SNEGSKA (reference sequence). CDR3 residues: CSARDRGGGPYNEQFF. As DNA, the CDR3 is TGCAGTGCTAGAGACCGGGGGGGAGGACCCTACAATGAGCAGTTCTTC.

This clonotype was picked up many times. The gene calls are TRBV7-2 and TRBJ2-7, with 11 bases fitting TRBD2. CDR3 length equals 15 residues. Germline V lookup: CDR1 SGHTA, CDR2 FQGNSA. After removal of 4 bases from V and 5 bases from J, the junction contained 7 bases not matched to a gene. The CDR3 DNA is TGTGCCAGCAGCTCTTTACTAGCGGGAGCCCACGAGCAGTACTTC. Translating gives CASSSLLAGAHEQYF.

The chain is built from TRBV2 and TRBJ2-2; unclear D gene. The CDR3 has 14 residues. From germline, CDR1 is SNHLY and CDR2 FYNNEI. The V end was cut by 10 bases, the J end by 6 bases, with 18 bases between. This chain's CDR3 is CATPAFDSPGELFF. CDR3 nucleotide sequence: TGTGCCACCCCGGCCTTTGACTCGCCCGGGGAGCTGTTTTTT.

This sequence joins TRBV6-1 and TRBJ1-1, with D unclear. CDR1 is MNHNS, CDR2 SASEGT, per germline. V was clipped by 2 bases and J by 0 bases, with 16 bases between them. The CDR3 has 17 residues. CDR3 sequence reads: CASSERFLKYMNTEAFF. CDR3 coding DNA: TGTGCCAGCAGTGAACGTTTTTTGAAGTATATGAACACTGAAGCTTTCTTT.

The chain carries TRBV20-1 and TRBJ2-6; D remains ambiguous. CDR1 and CDR2 from the germline V gene are DFQATT and SNEGSKA (reference sequence). V gave up 4 bases and J gave up 1 base, with 8 bases separating them. The CDR3 is 14 amino acids. The CDR3, as DNA: TGCAGTGCTATGTTAAGGTCTGGGGCCAACGTCCTGACTTTC. The encoded protein is CSAMLRSGANVLTF.

The CDR3 protein is CRVGTSAPAATYNEQFF. The DNA for the CDR3 is TGCAGAGTAGGGACTAGCGCCCCTGCCGCGACCTACAATGAGCAGTTCTTC. The chain recombines TRBV29-1 with TRBJ2-1; the match to TRBD2 covers 10 bases. This CDR3 comprises 17 residues. The germline gives CDR1 SQVTM, CDR2 ANQGSEA.

The V and J genes are TRBV3-1 and TRBJ2-6, with D perhaps matching TRBD1 (6 bases). The germline V gene has CDR1 LGHDT and CDR2 YNNKEL (reference sequence). Trimming took off 1 base at V and 1 base at J, with 17 bases between the two ends. The CDR3 is 19 amino acids. The CDR3 spells CASSQVSGQSLSGANVLTF. The CDR3 DNA reads as TGTGCCAGCAGCCAAGTGTCCGGACAGTCCCTTTCTGGGGCCAACGTCCTGACTTTC.

This clonotype was seen repeatedly, ten times or more. The chain combines TRBV20-1 with TRBJ2-3, with D tentatively TRBD1 (6 bases). Per the germline V gene, CDR1 is DFQATT and CDR2 is SNEGSKA (reference sequence). V gave up 5 bases and J gave up 0 bases, with 9 bases separating them. This CDR3 contains 13 residues. This CDR3 reads CSAGDTSTDTQYF. The CDR3, as DNA: TGCAGTGCTGGGGACACTAGCACAGATACGCAGTATTTT.

The V gene is TRBV6-1, the J gene TRBJ2-1; TRBD2 matches 8 bases. Germline V gives CDR1 MNHNS, CDR2 SASEGT. CDR3 length equals 15 residues. The V and J ends lost 2 bases and 10 bases, in that order; junction bases with no gene match: 10. The CDR3 DNA is TGTGCCAGCAGTGAACAGCGGGGGTACGGTGGGGAGCAGTTCTTC. As protein: CASSEQRGYGGEQFF.

A note on this clonotype: This clone may be a read error of a much larger clone one base away. This chain uses TRBV29-1 with TRBJ2-7, with D perhaps given as TRBD1 or TRBD2 (6 bases each). CDR1 is SQVTM, CDR2 ANQGSEA, per germline. The CDR3 consists of 15 residues. DNA of the CDR3: TGCAGCGCCGCGGGGACGACAGGAGACTCCTACAAGCAGTACTTC. It translates to CSAAGTTGDSYKQYF.